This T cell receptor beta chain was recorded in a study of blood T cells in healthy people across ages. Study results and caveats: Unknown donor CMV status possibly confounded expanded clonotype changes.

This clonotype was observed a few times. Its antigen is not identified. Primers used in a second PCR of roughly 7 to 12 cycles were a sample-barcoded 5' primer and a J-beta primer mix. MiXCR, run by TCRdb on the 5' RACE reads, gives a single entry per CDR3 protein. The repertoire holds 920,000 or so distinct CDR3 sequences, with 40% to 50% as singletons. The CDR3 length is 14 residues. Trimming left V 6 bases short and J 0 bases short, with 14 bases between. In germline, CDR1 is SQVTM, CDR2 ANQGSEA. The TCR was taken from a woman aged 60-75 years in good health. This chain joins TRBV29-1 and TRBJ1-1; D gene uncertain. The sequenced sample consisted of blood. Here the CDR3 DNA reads TGCAGCGTACGGCGCCGGGCTTTGAACACTGAAGCTTTCTTT. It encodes CSVRRRALNTEAFF.